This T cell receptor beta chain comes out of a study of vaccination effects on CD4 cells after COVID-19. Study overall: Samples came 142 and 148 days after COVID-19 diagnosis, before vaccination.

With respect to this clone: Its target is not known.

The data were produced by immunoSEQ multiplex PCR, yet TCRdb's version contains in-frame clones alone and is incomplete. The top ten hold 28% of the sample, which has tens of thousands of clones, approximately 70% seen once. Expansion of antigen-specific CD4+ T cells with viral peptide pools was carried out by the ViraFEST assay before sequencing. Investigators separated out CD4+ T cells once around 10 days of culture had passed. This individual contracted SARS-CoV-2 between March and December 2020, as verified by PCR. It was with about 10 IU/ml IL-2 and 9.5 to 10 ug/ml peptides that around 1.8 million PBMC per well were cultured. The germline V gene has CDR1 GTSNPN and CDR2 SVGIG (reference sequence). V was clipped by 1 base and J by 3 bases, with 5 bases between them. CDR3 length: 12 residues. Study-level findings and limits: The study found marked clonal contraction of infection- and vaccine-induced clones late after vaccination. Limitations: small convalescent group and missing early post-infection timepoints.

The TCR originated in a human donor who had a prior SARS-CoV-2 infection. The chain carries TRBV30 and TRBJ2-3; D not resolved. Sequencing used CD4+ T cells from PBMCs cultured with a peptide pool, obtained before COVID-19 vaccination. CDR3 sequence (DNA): TGTGCCTGGAGTGACTTAACAGATACGCAGTATTTT. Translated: CAWSDLTDTQYF. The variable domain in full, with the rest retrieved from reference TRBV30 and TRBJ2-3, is SQTIHQWPATLVQPVGSPLSLECTVEGTSNPNLYWYRQAAGRGLQLLFYSVGIGQISSEVPQNLSASRPQDRQFILSSKKLLLSDSGFYLCAWSDLTDTQYFGPGTRLTVL.